This TCR beta chain was sequenced during a study of T cells in Graves' hyperthyroidism and ophthalmopathy (dated by TCRdb to about 2019). About the full investigation: Peripheral blood was sampled at the time of initial diagnosis, prior to any treatment. Whether ophthalmopathy could be predicted prospectively was tested in an independent validation cohort made up of some 20 hyperthyroidism patients plus 17 patients who later progressed to ophthalmopathy. According to the paper, TCR Vbeta CDR3 sequencing was carried out on over 130 peripheral blood samples, which came from approximately 43 ophthalmopathy, about 75 hyperthyroidism and roughly 17 progressor patients. After blood sampling, hyperthyroidism patients were treated with methimazole at a starting dose of 30 mg daily, and ophthalmopathy patients were treated with high-dose intravenous methylprednisolone. A discovery cohort of about 100 patients, about 44 with Graves' ophthalmopathy and under 60 with stable Graves' hyperthyroidism, was used to find distinguishing TCR V-J signatures. In addition, the study compared T-cell repertoires in thyroid tissue and in blood from several Graves' hyperthyroidism patients. The 80 to 100 discovery patients were randomly divided into training and test sets at a 7:3 ratio.

Here is what the overall study found, with its caveats: During validation, the model predicted progression to ophthalmopathy a median of about 6.3 months ahead of onset, with more than 60% sensitivity and roughly 72% specificity. A 13 V-J signature model separated ophthalmopathy from stable hyperthyroidism, with 87.88% sensitivity and just under 84% specificity in cross-validation and 80%/75% in testing. Sample size was not statistically predetermined, and investigators were not blinded to group allocation. Most expanded thyroid clonotypes (frequency above 0.001) were also detected in blood, a finding suggesting that blood repertoires may reflect thyroid immune responses.

Stable Graves' hyperthyroidism was defined as the absence of progression to ophthalmopathy over 18 months of follow-up. The hyperthyroidism patients were between 18 and 65 years old and newly diagnosed, with a disease duration of less than 2 months. Exclusion was applied to patients with uncontrolled infections, other autoimmune diseases, pregnancy or lactation. Clinical symptoms, serum thyroxine and TRAb, thyroid ultrasound, and orbital computed tomography formed the basis for the diagnoses. PBMCs were separated from roughly 10 ml of fresh peripheral blood using Ficoll-Paque density gradient centrifugation. Trizol reagent was used to extract total RNA, and RNA quality was then checked on an Agilent 2100 Bioanalyzer. About this clonotype itself: Its antigen specificity is not known. Base qualities were left out, and no much larger clone turns up one base away.

Amplification of TCR beta CDR3 regions was carried out from RNA transcripts. A first-round RT-PCR of the TCR CDR3 used the HTBI primer set with the Qiagen OneStep RT-PCR kit. A second multiplex PCR round built the libraries, followed by size selection and purification. Libraries were sequenced paired-end with 100 bp reads on an Illumina HiSeq2000. The original pipeline was this. SOAPnuke was used to process the raw data, throwing out any read that contained adapters or uncalled bases, had a mean Phred below 15, or lacked an exact constant-primer or identifier match. High-quality paired reads were merged with COPE v1.2.5, and unique nucleotide sequences were defined as clonotypes. Clonotypes were aligned to IMGT TRBV, TRBD and TRBJ reference segments using MiTCR v1.1. The analysis included only V-J combinations with a frequency above 0.0001, which together covered 98% to 99.2% of the repertoires. A TCS score was defined as the ratio of F50 (clonal expansion) to E x V (chaos), with BLOSUM62-based TCRdist applied between CDR3 peptides within each V-J. Welch's t-statistics and random forest reduced 500 to 550 V-J features to about 12, which were used in a naive Bayes classifier (R e1071). TCRdb reanalyzed the raw reads on its own, using fastp at Q25 for trimming and MiXCR for clone calling, and kept in-frame beta chains. Entries are consolidated by CDR3 protein sequence, retaining the most common genes and DNA. For this entry, the V and J calls and clone size follow TCRdb and not the study's own pipeline. Here the sample has about 360,000 distinct CDR3 sequences; roughly 25% occur a single time. The top ten hold 70% to 75% of the sample.

V lost 2 bases and J lost 0 bases; the stretch between them is 7 bases long. CDR1 is given as MNHEY and CDR2 as SVGEGT, both from the germline V gene. The CDR3 has 14 amino acids, counting the end cysteine and phenylalanine. This entry keeps only the CDR3 DNA: 42 bases, framed from base 1. The sequence came from a man aged 50 or older with Graves' hyperthyroidism. Input material: blood. This chain is built from TRBV6-2 or TRBV6-3 and TRBJ1-2; confidence is insufficient to name the D gene. The bases are TGTGCCAGCAGTTACAGGGAGTCTAACTATGGCTACACCTTC. Its coded protein is CASSYRESNYGYTF.